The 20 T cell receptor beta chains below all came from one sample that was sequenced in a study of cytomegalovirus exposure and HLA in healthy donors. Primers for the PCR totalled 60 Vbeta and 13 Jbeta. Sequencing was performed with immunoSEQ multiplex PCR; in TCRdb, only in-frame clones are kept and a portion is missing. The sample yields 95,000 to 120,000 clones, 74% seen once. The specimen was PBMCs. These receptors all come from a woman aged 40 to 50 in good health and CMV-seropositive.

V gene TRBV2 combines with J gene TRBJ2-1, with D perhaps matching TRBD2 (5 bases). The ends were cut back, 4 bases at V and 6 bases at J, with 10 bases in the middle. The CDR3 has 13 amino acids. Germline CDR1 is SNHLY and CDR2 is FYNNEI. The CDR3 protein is CASSAEEANEQFF. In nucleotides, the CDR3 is TGTGCCAGCAGTGCCGAGGAGGCCAATGAGCAGTTCTTC.

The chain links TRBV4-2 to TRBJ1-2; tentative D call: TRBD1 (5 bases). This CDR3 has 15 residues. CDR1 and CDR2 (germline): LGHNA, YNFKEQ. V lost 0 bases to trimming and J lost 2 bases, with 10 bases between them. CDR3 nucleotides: TGTGCCAGCAGCCAAGACTGGGGCAGGAACTATGGCTACACCTTC. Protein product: CASSQDWGRNYGYTF.

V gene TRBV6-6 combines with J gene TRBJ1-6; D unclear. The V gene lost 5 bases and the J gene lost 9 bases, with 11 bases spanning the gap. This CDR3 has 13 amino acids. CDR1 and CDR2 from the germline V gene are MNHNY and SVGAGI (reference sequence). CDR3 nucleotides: TGTGCCAGCAGTCCTGACTTGGCTTCACCCCTCCACTTT. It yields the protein CASSPDLASPLHF.

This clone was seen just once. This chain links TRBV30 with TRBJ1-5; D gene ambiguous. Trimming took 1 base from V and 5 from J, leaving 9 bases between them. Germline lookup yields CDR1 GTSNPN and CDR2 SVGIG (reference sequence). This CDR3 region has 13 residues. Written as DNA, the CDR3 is TGTGCCTGGAGTGGACAAGATTATCAGCCCCAGCATTTT. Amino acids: CAWSGQDYQPQHF.

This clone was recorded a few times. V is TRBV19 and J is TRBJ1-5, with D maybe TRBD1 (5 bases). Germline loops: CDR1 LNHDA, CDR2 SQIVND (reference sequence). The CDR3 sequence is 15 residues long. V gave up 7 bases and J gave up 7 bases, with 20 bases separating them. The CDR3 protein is CASMPSDKKVQPQHF. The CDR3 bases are TGTGCCAGTATGCCTTCGGACAAGAAGGTACAGCCCCAGCATTTT.

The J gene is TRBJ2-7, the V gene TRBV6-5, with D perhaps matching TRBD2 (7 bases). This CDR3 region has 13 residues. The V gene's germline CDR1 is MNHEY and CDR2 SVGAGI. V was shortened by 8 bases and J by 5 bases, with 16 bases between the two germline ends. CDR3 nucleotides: TGTGCCAGCCGGGGGGTGGGGGCCGACGAGCAGTACTTC. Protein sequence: CASRGVGADEQYF.

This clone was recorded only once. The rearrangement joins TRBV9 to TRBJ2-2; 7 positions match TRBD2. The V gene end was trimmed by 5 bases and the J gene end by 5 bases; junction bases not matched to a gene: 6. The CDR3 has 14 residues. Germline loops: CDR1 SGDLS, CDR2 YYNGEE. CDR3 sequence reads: CASRPGGTTGELFF. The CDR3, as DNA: TGTGCCAGCAGGCCGGGAGGTACGACCGGGGAGCTGTTTTTT.

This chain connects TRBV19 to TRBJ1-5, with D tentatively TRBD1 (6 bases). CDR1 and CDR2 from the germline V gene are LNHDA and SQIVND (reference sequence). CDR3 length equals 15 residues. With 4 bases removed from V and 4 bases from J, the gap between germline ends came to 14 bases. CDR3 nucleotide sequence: TGTGCCAGTAGTACCCTCCCGAGGGGGAATCAGCCCCAGCATTTT. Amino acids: CASSTLPRGNQPQHF.

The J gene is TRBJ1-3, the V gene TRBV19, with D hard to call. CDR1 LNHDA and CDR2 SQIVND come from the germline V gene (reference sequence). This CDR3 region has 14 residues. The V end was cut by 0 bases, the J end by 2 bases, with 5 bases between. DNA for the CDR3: TGTGCCAGTAGTATAGACAGGACTGGAAACACCATATATTTT. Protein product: CASSIDRTGNTIYF.

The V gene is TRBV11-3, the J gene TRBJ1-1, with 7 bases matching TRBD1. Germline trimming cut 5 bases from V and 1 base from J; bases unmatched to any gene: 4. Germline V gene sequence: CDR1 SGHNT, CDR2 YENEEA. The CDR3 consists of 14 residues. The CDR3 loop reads CASSGQDRNTEAFF. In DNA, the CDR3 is TGTGCCAGCAGCGGACAGGACAGGAACACTGAAGCTTTCTTT.

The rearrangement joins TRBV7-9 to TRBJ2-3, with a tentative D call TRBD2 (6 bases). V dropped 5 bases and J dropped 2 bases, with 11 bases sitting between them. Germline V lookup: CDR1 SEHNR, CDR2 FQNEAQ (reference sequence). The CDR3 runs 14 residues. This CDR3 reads CASSVAGSTDTQYF. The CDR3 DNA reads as TGTGCCAGCAGCGTGGCGGGGTCCACAGATACGCAGTATTTT.

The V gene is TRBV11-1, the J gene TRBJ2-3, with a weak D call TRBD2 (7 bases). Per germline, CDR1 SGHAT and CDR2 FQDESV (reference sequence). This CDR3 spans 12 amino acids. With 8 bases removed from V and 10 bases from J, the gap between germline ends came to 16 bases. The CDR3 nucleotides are TGTGCCAGCGGCTCCGGGGGGCGGGCGCAGTATTTT. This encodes CASGSGGRAQYF.

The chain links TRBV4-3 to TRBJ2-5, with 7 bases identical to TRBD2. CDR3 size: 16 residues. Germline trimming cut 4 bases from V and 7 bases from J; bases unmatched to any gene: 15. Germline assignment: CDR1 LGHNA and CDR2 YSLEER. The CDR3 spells CASSLTASGATGTQYF. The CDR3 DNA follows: TGCGCCAGCAGCCTCACGGCTAGCGGAGCCACGGGGACCCAGTACTTC.

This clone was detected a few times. The CDR3 sequence: CASSYRGLGLNEQFF. In DNA form, the CDR3 reads TGTGCCAGCAGTTACCGTGGTCTAGGACTGAATGAGCAGTTCTTC. The rearrangement joins TRBV6-5 to TRBJ2-1, with D perhaps matching TRBD2 (5 bases). There are 15 residues in the CDR3. The V gene's germline CDR1 is MNHEY and CDR2 SVGAGI. Trimming took 2 bases from V and 7 from J, leaving 15 bases between them.

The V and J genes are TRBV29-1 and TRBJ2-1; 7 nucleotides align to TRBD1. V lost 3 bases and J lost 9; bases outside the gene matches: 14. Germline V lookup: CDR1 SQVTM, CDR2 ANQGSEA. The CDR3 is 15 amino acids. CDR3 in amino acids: CSVEDRRFYTSEQFF. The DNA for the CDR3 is TGCAGCGTTGAGGACAGGCGCTTTTATACCAGTGAGCAGTTCTTC.

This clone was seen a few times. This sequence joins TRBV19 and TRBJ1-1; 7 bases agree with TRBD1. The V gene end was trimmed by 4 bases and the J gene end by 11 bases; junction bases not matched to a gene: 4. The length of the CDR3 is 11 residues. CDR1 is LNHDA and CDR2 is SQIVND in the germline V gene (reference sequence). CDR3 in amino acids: CASSRQGTAFF. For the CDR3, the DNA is TGTGCCAGTAGTAGACAGGGAACGGCTTTCTTT.

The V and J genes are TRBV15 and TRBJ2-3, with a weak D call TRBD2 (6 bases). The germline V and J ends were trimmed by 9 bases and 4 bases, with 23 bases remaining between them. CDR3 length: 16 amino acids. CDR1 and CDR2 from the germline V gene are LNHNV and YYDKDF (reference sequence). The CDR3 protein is CATQLTGGRSSDTQYF. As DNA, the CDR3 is TGTGCCACTCAATTAACGGGTGGGAGGTCATCAGATACGCAGTATTTT.

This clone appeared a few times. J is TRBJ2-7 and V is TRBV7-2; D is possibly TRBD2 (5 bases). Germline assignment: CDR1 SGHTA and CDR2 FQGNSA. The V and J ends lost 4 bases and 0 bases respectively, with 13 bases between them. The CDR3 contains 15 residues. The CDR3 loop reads CASSWDGRASYEQYF. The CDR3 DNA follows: TGTGCCAGCAGCTGGGATGGGCGGGCCTCCTACGAGCAGTACTTC. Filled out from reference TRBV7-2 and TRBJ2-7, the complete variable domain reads GAGVSQSPSNKVTEKGKDVELRCDPISGHTALYWYRQSLGQGLEFLIYFQGNSAPDKSGLPSDRFSAERTGGSVSTLTIQRTQQEDSAVYLCASSWDGRASYEQYFGPGTRLTVT.

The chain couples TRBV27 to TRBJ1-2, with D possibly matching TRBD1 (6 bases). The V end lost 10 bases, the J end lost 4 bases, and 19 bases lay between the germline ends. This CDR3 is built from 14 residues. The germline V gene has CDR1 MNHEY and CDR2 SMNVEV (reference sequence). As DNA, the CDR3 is TGTGCCACCAGGGGCCAGGCGGGCTCCTATGGCTACACCTTC. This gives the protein CATRGQAGSYGYTF.

The CDR3 region is CASSVTSSNTGELFF. The DNA for the CDR3 is TGCGCCAGCAGCGTAACTTCGTCGAACACCGGGGAGCTGTTTTTT. The V and J genes are TRBV5-1 and TRBJ2-2; D remains unclear. With 4 bases removed from V and 0 bases from J, the gap between germline ends came to 10 bases. The CDR3 has 15 residues. In germline, CDR1 is SGHRS, CDR2 YFSETQ.